This TCR beta chain was captured in a study of CXCR3-negative and CXCR3-positive naive CD8 T cells. Study-wide context: Libraries each contributed about 1.5 +/- 0.3 million TRB reads, for about 150 million in total.

Regarding this clonotype: Its antigen remains unknown.

CDR1 SGHTA and CDR2 FQGNSA come from the germline V gene. The CDR3 covers 14 residues. Study conclusions and caveats: CXCR3-negative naive cells had less hydrophobic TRB CDR3s than did CXCR3-positive naive cells.

Cells classed as naive CD8+ T cells were CD45RO-CCR7+CD27+CD95-. UMI-labeled 5' RACE TRB cDNA libraries were prepared from the cells. TCRdb re-called the 5' RACE reads and shows each CDR3 protein once, DNA omitted. The sample holds some 54,000 distinct CDR3 sequences. Sample: naive CXCR3+ CD8+ T cells from blood. The subset: CD45RO-CCR7+CD27+CD95- naive CD8+ T cells expressing CXCR3 (TNR3+). This TCR was sampled from a human donor in good health. Some clones in this sample may be carry-over from other donors' samples. The chain joins TRBV7-2 to TRBJ2-7; with no DNA, the TCRdb D assignment of TRBD1 cannot be verified. This chain's CDR3 is CASSATGTAYEQYF. The entire variable domain, with the rest obtained from reference TRBV7-2 and TRBJ2-7, is as follows: GAGVSQSPSNKVTEKGKDVELRCDPISGHTALYWYRQSLGQGLEFLIYFQGNSAPDKSGLPSDRFSAERTGGSVSTLTIQRTQQEDSAVYLCASSATGTAYEQYFGPGTRLTVT.